The text below deals with one TCR beta chain. Its antigen is not identified. The sample comes from a study of CD8 T cells in Susac syndrome. From blood CD8+ and CD4+ T cells, TCR beta sequences were generated. The multiple sclerosis controls consisted of treatment-naive patients with relapsing-remitting disease, either stable or active. Random hexamers served to reverse transcribe roughly 0.45 to 1 ug RNA. Amplification of TCR beta CDR3 was carried out by immunoSEQ multiplex PCR, which covered 54 Vbeta and 13 Jbeta segments. Each CDR3 protein is one row after TCRdb ran MiXCR on the immunoSEQ multiplex PCR reads. The sample carries some 300,000 distinct CDR3 sequences, roughly 85% recorded once. Findings and limits, study-wide: In its TCR sequencing and HLA analysis, the study acknowledged that the number of individuals was relatively small.

Germline V lookup: CDR1 KGHDR, CDR2 SFDVKD. The CDR3 sequence is 13 residues long. Trimming removed 10 bases from V and 0 bases from J, with 12 bases in between. The chain joins TRBV24-1 to TRBJ2-7; D is possibly TRBD1 (5 bases). The TCR was taken from a human donor with multiple sclerosis. The sample comprised CD8+ T cells from PBMCs. CDR3 amino acids: CATSFGHSYEQYF. The CDR3 nucleotides are TGTGCCACTTCTTTCGGACACTCCTACGAGCAGTACTTC.